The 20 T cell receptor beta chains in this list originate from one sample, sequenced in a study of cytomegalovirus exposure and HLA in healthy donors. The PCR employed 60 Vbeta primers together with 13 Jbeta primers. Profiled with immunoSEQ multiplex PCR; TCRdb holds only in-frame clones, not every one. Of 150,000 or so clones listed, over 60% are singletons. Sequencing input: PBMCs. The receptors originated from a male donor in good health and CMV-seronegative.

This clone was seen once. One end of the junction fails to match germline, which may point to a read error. DNA of the CDR3: TGTTCCAGCAGCTTAGATACCGGGCGCGGGGGAAACACCATATATTTT. This translates into CSSSLDTGRGGNTIYF. The V gene is TRBV7-9, the J gene TRBJ1-3; D is uncertain. The CDR3 extends over 16 amino acids. In germline, CDR1 is SEHNR, CDR2 FQNEAQ (reference sequence).

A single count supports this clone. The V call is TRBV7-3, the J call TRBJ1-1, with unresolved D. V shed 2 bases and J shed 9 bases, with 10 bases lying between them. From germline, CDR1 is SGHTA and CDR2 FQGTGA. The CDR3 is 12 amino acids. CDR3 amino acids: CASSLEGTKAFF. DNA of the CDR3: TGTGCCAGCAGCTTAGAGGGTACGAAAGCTTTCTTT.

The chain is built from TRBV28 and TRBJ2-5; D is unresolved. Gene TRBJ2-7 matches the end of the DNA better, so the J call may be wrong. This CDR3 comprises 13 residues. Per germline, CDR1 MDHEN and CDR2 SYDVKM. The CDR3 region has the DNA TGTGCCACCGATCAGACTGCTACCTACGAGCAGTACTTC. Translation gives CATDQTATYEQYF.

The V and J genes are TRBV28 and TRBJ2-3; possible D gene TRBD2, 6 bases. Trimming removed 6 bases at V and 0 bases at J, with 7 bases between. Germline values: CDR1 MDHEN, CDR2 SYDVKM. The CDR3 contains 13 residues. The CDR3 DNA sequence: TGTGCCAGCAGCAGCGGGAGCACAGATACGCAGTATTTT. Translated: CASSSGSTDTQYF. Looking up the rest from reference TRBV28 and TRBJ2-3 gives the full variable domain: DVKVTQSSRYLVKRTGEKVFLECVQDMDHENMFWYRQDPGLGLRLIYFSYDVKMKEKGDIPEGYSVSREKKERFSLILESASTNQTSMYLCASSSGSTDTQYFGPGTRLTVL.

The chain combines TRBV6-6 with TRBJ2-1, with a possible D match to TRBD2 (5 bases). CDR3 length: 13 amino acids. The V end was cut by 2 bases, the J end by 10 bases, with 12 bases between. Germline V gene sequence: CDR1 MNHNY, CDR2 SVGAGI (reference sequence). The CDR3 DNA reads TGTGCCAGCAGTTACCTCGGACTTGGCGAGCAGTTCTTC. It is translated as CASSYLGLGEQFF.

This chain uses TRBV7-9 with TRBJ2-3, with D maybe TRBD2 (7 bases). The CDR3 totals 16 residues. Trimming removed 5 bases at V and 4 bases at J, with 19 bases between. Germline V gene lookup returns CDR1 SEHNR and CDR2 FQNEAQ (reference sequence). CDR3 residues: CASSPMGGGRSDTQYF. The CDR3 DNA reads TGTGCCAGCAGCCCCATGGGGGGGGGCCGGTCAGATACGCAGTATTTT.

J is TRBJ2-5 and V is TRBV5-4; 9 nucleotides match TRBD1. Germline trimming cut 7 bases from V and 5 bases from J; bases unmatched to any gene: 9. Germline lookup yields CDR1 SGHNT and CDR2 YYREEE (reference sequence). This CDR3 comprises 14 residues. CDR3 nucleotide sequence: TGTGCCAGCGAGTCCCGGGACAGGGTGGAGACCCAGTACTTC. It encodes CASESRDRVETQYF.

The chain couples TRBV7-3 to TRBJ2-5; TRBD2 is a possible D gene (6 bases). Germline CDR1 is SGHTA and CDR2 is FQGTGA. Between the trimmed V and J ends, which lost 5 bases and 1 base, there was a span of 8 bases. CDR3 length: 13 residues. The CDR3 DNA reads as TGTGCCAGCAGCCCCGGGAGCCAAGAGACCCAGTACTTC. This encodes CASSPGSQETQYF. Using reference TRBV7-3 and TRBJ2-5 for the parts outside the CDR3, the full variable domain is GAGVSQTPSNKVTEKGKYVELRCDPISGHTALYWYRQSLGQGPEFLIYFQGTGAADDSGLPNDRFFAVRPEGSVSTLKIQRTERGDSAVYLCASSPGSQETQYFGPGTRLLVL.

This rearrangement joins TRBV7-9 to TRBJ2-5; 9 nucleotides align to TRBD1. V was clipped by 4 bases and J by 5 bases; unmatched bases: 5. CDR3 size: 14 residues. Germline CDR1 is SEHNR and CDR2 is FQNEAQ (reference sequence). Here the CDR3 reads CASSSGQGTETQYF. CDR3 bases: TGTGCCAGCAGCTCAGGACAGGGGACGGAGACCCAGTACTTC.

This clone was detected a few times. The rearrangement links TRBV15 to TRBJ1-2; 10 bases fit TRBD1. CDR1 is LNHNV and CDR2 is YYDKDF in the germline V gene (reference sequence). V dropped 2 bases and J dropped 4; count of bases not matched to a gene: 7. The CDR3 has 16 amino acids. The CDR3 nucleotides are TGTGCCACCAGCAGAACCACGACAGGGGGCGCCTATGGCTACACCTTC. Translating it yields CATSRTTTGGAYGYTF. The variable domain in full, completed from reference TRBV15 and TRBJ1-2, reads DAMVIQNPRYQVTQFGKPVTLSCSQTLNHNVMYWYQQKSSQAPKLLFHYYDKDFNNEADTPDNFQSRRPNTSFCFLDIRSPGLGDTAMYLCATSRTTTGGAYGYTFGSGTRLTVV.

Here the CDR3 reads CASSLMIRTGPNSPLHF. The CDR3 DNA sequence: TGTGCCAGCAGCTTAATGATCCGGACAGGGCCAAATTCACCCCTCCACTTT. This chain uses TRBV5-8 with TRBJ1-6, with 8 bases aligning to TRBD1. The ends lost 2 bases at V and 7 bases at J; junction bases unmatched: 11. Germline V gene data show CDR1 as SGHTS and CDR2 as YDEGEE. The CDR3 extends over 17 amino acids. Variable domain in full (rest from reference TRBV5-8 and TRBJ1-6): EAGVTQSPTHLIKTRGQQATLRCSPISGHTSVYWYQQALGLGLQFLLWYDEGEERNRGNFPPRFSGRQFPNYSSELNVNALELEDSALYLCASSLMIRTGPNSPLHFGNGTRLTVT.

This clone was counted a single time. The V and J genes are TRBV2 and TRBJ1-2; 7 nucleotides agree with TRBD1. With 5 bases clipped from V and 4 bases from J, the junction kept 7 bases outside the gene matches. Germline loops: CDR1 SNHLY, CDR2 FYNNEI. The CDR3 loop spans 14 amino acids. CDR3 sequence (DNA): TGTGCCAGCAGTAGGGGGCAGGGTGGCTATGGCTACACCTTC. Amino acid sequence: CASSRGQGGYGYTF.

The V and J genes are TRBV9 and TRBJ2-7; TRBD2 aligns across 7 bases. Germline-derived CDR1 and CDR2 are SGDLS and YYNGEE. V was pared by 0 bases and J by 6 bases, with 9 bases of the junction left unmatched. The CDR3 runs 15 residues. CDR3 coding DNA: TGTGCCAGCAGCGTAGGGGGAGGGCACTCGGGCGAGCAGTACTTC. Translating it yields CASSVGGGHSGEQYF.

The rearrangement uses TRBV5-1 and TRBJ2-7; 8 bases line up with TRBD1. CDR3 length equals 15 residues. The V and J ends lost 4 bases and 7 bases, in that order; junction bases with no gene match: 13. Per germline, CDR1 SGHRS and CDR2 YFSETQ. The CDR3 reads CASSRTGTGGREQYF. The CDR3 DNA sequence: TGCGCCAGCAGCCGAACCGGGACAGGAGGGAGGGAGCAGTACTTC. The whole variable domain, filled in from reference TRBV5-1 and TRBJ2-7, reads KAGVTQTPRYLIKTRGQQVTLSCSPISGHRSVSWYQQTPGQGLQFLFEYFSETQRNKGNFPGRFSGRQFSNSRSEMNVSTLELGDSALYLCASSRTGTGGREQYFGPGTRLTVT.

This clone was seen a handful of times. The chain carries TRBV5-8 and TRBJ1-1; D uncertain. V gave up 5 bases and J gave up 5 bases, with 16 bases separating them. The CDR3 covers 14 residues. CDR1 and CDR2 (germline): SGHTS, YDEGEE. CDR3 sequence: CASSSVRYRTEAFF. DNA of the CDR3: TGTGCCAGCAGTTCGGTACGTTATCGGACTGAAGCTTTCTTT.

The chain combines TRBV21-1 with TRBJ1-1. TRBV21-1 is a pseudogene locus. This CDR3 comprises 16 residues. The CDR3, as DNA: TGTGCCAGCAGCACCTGCCGACTGATCATGAACACTGAAGCTTTCTTT. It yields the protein CASSTCRLIMNTEAFF.

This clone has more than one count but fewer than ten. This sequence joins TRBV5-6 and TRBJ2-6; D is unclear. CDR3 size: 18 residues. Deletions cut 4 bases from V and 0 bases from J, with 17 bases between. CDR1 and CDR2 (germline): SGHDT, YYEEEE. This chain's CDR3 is CASSKVVYISSGANVLTF. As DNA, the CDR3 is TGTGCCAGCAGCAAAGTTGTGTATATCAGCTCTGGGGCCAACGTCCTGACTTTC.

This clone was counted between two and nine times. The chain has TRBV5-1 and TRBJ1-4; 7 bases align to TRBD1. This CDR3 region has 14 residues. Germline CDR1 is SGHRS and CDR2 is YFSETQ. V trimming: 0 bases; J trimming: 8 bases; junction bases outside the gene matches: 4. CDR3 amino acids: CASSLEGGQEKLFF. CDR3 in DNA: TGCGCCAGCAGCTTGGAAGGGGGCCAGGAAAAACTGTTTTTT.

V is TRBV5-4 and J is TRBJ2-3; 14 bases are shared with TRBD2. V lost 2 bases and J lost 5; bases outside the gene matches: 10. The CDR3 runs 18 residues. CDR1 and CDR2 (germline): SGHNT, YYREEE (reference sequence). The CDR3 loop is CASSFDNGLAGGRDTQYF. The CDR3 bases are TGTGCCAGCAGCTTCGATAACGGACTAGCGGGGGGTAGAGATACGCAGTATTTT. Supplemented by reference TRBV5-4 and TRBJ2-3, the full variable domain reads ETGVTQSPTHLIKTRGQQVTLRCSSQSGHNTVSWYQQALGQGPQFIFQYYREEENGRGNFPPRFSGLQFPNYSSELNVNALELDDSALYLCASSFDNGLAGGRDTQYFGPGTRLTVL.

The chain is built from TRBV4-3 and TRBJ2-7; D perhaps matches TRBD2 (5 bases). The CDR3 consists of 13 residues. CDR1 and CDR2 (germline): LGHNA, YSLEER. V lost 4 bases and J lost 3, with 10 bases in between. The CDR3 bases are TGCGCCAGCAGCCCCTGCCGGGACTACGAGCAGTACTTC. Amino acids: CASSPCRDYEQYF.